This T cell receptor beta chain was sequenced during a study of vaccination and CD4 T cells after COVID-19. About the research overall: Two-dose vaccination with either BNT162b2 or mRNA-1273 was given to participants.

The study sequenced cultured CD4+ T cell DNA using the Oncomine TCR Beta short-read assay. TCRdb processed the PCR reads anew with MiXCR; each CDR3 protein has one entry. The sample yields some 12,000 distinct CDR3 sequences, 20% seen once. This clonotype was seen a handful of times. The antigen is undetermined. Noted treatment: 10-day PBMC culture with coronavirus spike peptide pools or control peptides (ViraFEST assay). There are 12 residues in the CDR3. Per the germline V gene, CDR1 is DFQATT and CDR2 is SNEGSKA (reference sequence). The V end lost 6 bases, the J end lost 2 bases, and 8 bases lay between the germline ends.

This receptor was taken from a human donor who received a COVID-19 vaccine. Source: CD4+ T cells from blood, cultured in vitro, taken before SARS-CoV-2 vaccination. The chain is built from TRBV20-1 and TRBJ1-5; D remains ambiguous. The CDR3 DNA follows: TGCAGTGCCCTTCTCGGCAATCAGCCCCAGCATTTT. As protein: CSALLGNQPQHF.